The 27 T cell receptor beta chains presented below share a single source sample, sequenced in a study of T cells after yellow fever vaccination. TCRdb passed the 5' RACE reads through MiXCR, listing each CDR3 protein once. The sample records roughly 170,000 distinct CDR3 sequences, over 7% being singletons. Here the sequenced sample was CD8+ T cells sorted from PBMCs, taken 45 days after the yellow fever booster vaccination. These receptor sequences come from a man aged 18-30 years who received the YFV17D yellow fever vaccine.

This clonotype was seen more than once but under ten times. This chain uses TRBV2 with TRBJ1-1; a possible D gene is TRBD1 (5 bases). CDR3 length equals 16 residues. V lost 3 bases, J lost 3 bases, and 17 bases lay in between. CDR1 SNHLY and CDR2 FYNNEI come from the germline V gene. As DNA, the CDR3 is TGTGCCAGCAGTGACCCGGGGGAGAGAGGGGACACTGAAGCTTTCTTT. Its translation: CASSDPGERGDTEAFF.

This clonotype was observed a handful of times. V and J are TRBV12-3 or TRBV12-4 and TRBJ1-1, with 7 bases fitting TRBD1. The CDR3 has 17 residues. Trimming cost V 6 bases and J 4 bases; bases outside gene matches: 17. The CDR3 nucleotides read TGTGCCAGCAGCTCTACCATTACCGACAGGGATTGCACTGAAGCTTTCTTT. Protein: CASSSTITDRDCTEAFF.

This clonotype was recorded at least ten times. The chain joins TRBV5-5 to TRBJ2-1, with D perhaps TRBD1 (6 bases). This CDR3 is built from 17 residues. V was clipped by 2 bases and J by 1 base, with 16 bases between them. Germline CDR1 and CDR2: SGHKS and YYEKEE (reference sequence). CDR3 sequence reads: CASSFRPPGESYNEQFF. CDR3 bases: TGTGCCAGCAGCTTTCGGCCCCCAGGGGAATCCTACAATGAGCAGTTCTTC.

This clonotype appeared many times. The chain's CDR3 is CSARGIYKPRRTDTQYF. CDR3 coding DNA: TGCAGTGCTAGAGGGATATACAAGCCCAGACGCACAGATACGCAGTATTTT. The J gene is TRBJ2-3, the V gene TRBV20-1; the D is unclear. Trimming left V 1 base short and J 1 base short, with 18 bases between. The CDR3 loop spans 17 amino acids. The germline gives CDR1 DFQATT, CDR2 SNEGSKA (reference sequence).

This clonotype was picked up many times. The chain recombines TRBV4-1 with TRBJ2-2; no definite D call. V was clipped by 3 bases and J by 5 bases, with 7 bases between them. The CDR3 is 13 residues long. The germline gives CDR1 MGHRA, CDR2 YSYEKL. The CDR3 loop is CASSQHYTGELFF. For the CDR3, the DNA is TGCGCCAGCAGCCAGCATTATACCGGGGAGCTGTTTTTT.

This clonotype was detected a few times. The chain links TRBV4-1 to TRBJ1-5; D not certain. V was cut by 1 base and J by 3 bases, with 10 bases left in between. CDR1 and CDR2 (germline): MGHRA, YSYEKL. This CDR3 has 15 amino acids. This CDR3 is CASSQASGPNQPQHF. The CDR3 coding sequence is TGCGCCAGCAGCCAAGCCTCAGGTCCCAATCAGCCCCAGCATTTT.

This clonotype appeared many times. CDR3 DNA sequence: TGCAGCGTTGAACCGGGACTGAGCAATGAGCAGTTCTTC. Translated, it gives CSVEPGLSNEQFF. The genes are TRBV29-1 and TRBJ2-1; D perhaps matches TRBD2 (6 bases). CDR1 SQVTM and CDR2 ANQGSEA come from the germline V gene. This CDR3 has 13 residues. Trimming left V 2 bases short and J 6 bases short, with 11 bases between.

The chain has TRBV5-1 and TRBJ2-7, with 10 bases lining up with TRBD2. The ends lost 4 bases at V and 0 bases at J; junction bases unmatched: 13. Germline CDR1 SGHRS, CDR2 YFSETQ. This CDR3 contains 18 residues. The CDR3 here is CASSPWGGLAMSSYEQYF. The DNA for the CDR3 is TGCGCCAGCAGCCCTTGGGGGGGACTAGCGATGAGCTCCTACGAGCAGTACTTC.

The V and J genes are TRBV12-3 or TRBV12-4 and TRBJ2-7, with D possibly matching TRBD1 (7 bases). V was clipped by 4 bases and J by 7 bases, with 17 bases between them. CDR3 length equals 14 residues. The CDR3 sequence is CASSWVDRAGEQYV. Here the CDR3 DNA reads TGTGCCAGCAGTTGGGTCGACAGGGCGGGGGAGCAGTACGTC.

A few counts support this clonotype. This CDR3 is CASSEGGTGWSTEAFF. The CDR3 nucleotides are TGTGCCAGCAGTGAAGGAGGGACAGGGTGGAGCACTGAAGCTTTCTTT. This sequence joins TRBV6-1 and TRBJ1-1; 9 bases agree with TRBD1. CDR1 MNHNS and CDR2 SASEGT come from the germline V gene. The trim removed 1 base at V and 4 bases at J, leaving 7 bases unmatched. This CDR3 is built from 16 residues.

This chain links TRBV5-5 with TRBJ2-3; D not certain. CDR1 is SGHKS and CDR2 is YYEKEE in the germline V gene (reference sequence). Trimming removed 0 bases from V and 7 bases from J, with 6 bases in between. This CDR3 comprises 12 residues. CDR3 bases: TGTGCCAGCAGCTTGGATCCATATACGCAGTATTTT. Encoded protein: CASSLDPYTQYF. Based on the CDR3 plus reference TRBV5-5 and TRBJ2-3, the full variable domain is DAGVTQSPTHLIKTRGQQVTLRCSPISGHKSVSWYQQVLGQGPQFIFQYYEKEERGRGNFPDRFSARQFPNYSSELNVNALLLGDSALYLCASSLDPYTQYFGPGTRLTVL.

The rearrangement uses TRBV4-1 and TRBJ2-2, with TRBD2 matching 12 bases. V trimming: 3 bases; J trimming: 5 bases; junction bases outside the gene matches: 7. Germline CDR1 reads MGHRA; CDR2 reads YSYEKL. The CDR3 has 17 amino acids. In nucleotides, the CDR3 is TGCGCCAGCAGCCACCGACTAGCGGGGGTCCATACCGGGGAGCTGTTTTTT. Amino acids: CASSHRLAGVHTGELFF.

Only a few counts were recorded for this clonotype. This chain links TRBV24-1 with TRBJ1-2, with D unclear. CDR1 is KGHDR, CDR2 SFDVKD, per germline. CDR3 length equals 12 residues. Trimming took 1 base from V and 4 from J, leaving 3 bases between them. The CDR3 nucleotides are TGTGCCACCAGTGATTTCACCTATGGCTACACCTTC. Translating it yields CATSDFTYGYTF.

This clonotype was detected a few times. V gene TRBV6-6 combines with J gene TRBJ2-7; TRBD2 matches 7 bases. This CDR3 has 14 residues. CDR1 is MNHNY and CDR2 is SVGAGI in the germline V gene (reference sequence). Trimming took 6 bases from V and 0 from J; bases not matched to a gene: 5. The CDR3 DNA is TGTGCCAGCAGAAAGCGGGGCAGCTCCTACGAGCAGTACGTC. Translated: CASRKRGSSYEQYV.

This clonotype was counted only a few times. The chain carries TRBV15 and TRBJ1-1; tentatively, D is TRBD1 (5 bases). V lost 5 bases, J lost 2 bases, and 15 bases lay in between. The germline V gene has CDR1 LNHNV and CDR2 YYDKDF (reference sequence). The CDR3 runs 15 residues. CDR3 bases: TGTGCCACCAGCTCGAGGGATCAGGGCAACACTGAAGCTTTCTTT. It encodes CATSSRDQGNTEAFF.

This clonotype was recorded at least ten times. The rearrangement joins TRBV6-4 to TRBJ2-1; perhaps D is TRBD1 or TRBD2 (5 bases each). CDR3 length: 14 amino acids. The V and J ends lost 5 bases and 5 bases respectively, with 13 bases between them. Germline V gives CDR1 MRHNA, CDR2 SNTAGT. The CDR3 nucleotides are TGTGCCAGCAGTCTTACCGGGACCAACAATGAGCAGTTCTTC. Translation gives CASSLTGTNNEQFF.

The sample holds many counts of this clonotype. The gene calls are TRBV7-9 and TRBJ2-3; a weak D match, TRBD2 (5 bases). The V and J ends lost 7 bases and 5 bases respectively, with 16 bases between them. The germline V gene has CDR1 SEHNR and CDR2 FQNEAQ (reference sequence). CDR3 length: 14 residues. The CDR3: CASIHREVEDTQYF. CDR3 nucleotides: TGTGCCAGCATACACCGGGAAGTAGAAGATACGCAGTATTTT.

In this sample, this clonotype turned up many times. This rearrangement joins TRBV27 to TRBJ1-1; 7 positions match TRBD1. CDR1 is MNHEY, CDR2 SMNVEV, per germline (reference sequence). The CDR3 totals 15 residues. Trimming took 1 base from V and 5 from J; bases not matched to a gene: 7. The CDR3 DNA reads TGTGCCAGCAGTTTATTTACAGGGGTGGAAACTGAAGCTTTCTTT. It translates to CASSLFTGVETEAFF.

At least ten counts were recorded for this clonotype. The rearrangement uses TRBV14 and TRBJ2-5; D uncertain. Per the germline V gene, CDR1 is SGHDN and CDR2 is FVKESK. The CDR3 totals 12 residues. V lost 4 bases and J 4 bases, leaving 7 bases between the germline ends. This chain's CDR3 is CASSLRGETQYF. The CDR3 DNA follows: TGTGCCAGCAGCCTGCGTGGAGAGACCCAGTACTTC.

The V gene is TRBV19, the J gene TRBJ1-1, with D perhaps matching TRBD1 (6 bases). The CDR3 loop spans 15 amino acids. Germline assignment: CDR1 LNHDA and CDR2 SQIVND (reference sequence). V was clipped by 6 bases and J by 0 bases, with 14 bases between them. Here the CDR3 DNA reads TGTGCCAGTAGGTGGGGGCCGGATGTGAACACTGAAGCTTTCTTT. Its translation is CASRWGPDVNTEAFF. Based on the CDR3 plus reference TRBV19 and TRBJ1-1, the full variable domain is DGGITQSPKYLFRKEGQNVTLSCEQNLNHDAMYWYRQDPGQGLRLIYYSQIVNDFQKGDIAEGYSVSREKKESFPLTVTSAQKNPTAFYLCASRWGPDVNTEAFFGQGTRLTVV.

The gene calls are TRBV27 and TRBJ1-6; D gene uncertain. The CDR3 is made up of 13 amino acids. Trimming took 3 bases from V and 7 from J, leaving 7 bases between them. Germline-derived CDR1 and CDR2 are MNHEY and SMNVEV (reference sequence). DNA for the CDR3: TGTGCCAGCAGTTTGGCAGCAAATTCACCCCTCCACTTT. Its protein product is CASSLAANSPLHF.

This clonotype has only a few counts. This chain connects TRBV7-9 to TRBJ2-6; possible D gene TRBD2, 6 bases. V gave up 1 base and J gave up 6 bases, with 13 bases separating them. The V gene's germline CDR1 is SEHNR and CDR2 FQNEAQ (reference sequence). The CDR3 runs to 16 residues. CDR3 region: CASSLESGTLANVLTF. CDR3 DNA: TGTGCCAGCAGCTTAGAGTCTGGGACTCTGGCCAACGTCCTGACTTTC.

The CDR3 region is CASSQEGLAEIYTGELFF. CDR3 coding DNA: TGTGCCAGCAGCCAAGAAGGACTAGCGGAAATTTACACCGGGGAGCTGTTTTTT. J is TRBJ2-2 and V is TRBV3-1; 10 bases match TRBD2. J lost 3 bases, V lost 0 bases, and 7 bases had no gene match. This CDR3 region has 18 residues. The germline V gene has CDR1 LGHDT and CDR2 YNNKEL (reference sequence). The entire variable domain, with the rest obtained from reference TRBV3-1 and TRBJ2-2, is as follows: DTAVSQTPKYLVTQMGNDKSIKCEQNLGHDTMYWYKQDSKKFLKIMFSYNNKELIINETVPNRFSPKSPDKAHLNLHINSLELGDSAVYFCASSQEGLAEIYTGELFFGEGSRLTVL.

The gene calls are TRBV29-1 and TRBJ2-3; TRBD2 matches at 10 bases. The germline gives CDR1 SQVTM, CDR2 ANQGSEA. The CDR3 contains 16 residues. V trimming: 2 bases; J trimming: 3 bases; junction bases outside the gene matches: 8. The DNA of the CDR3 is TGCAGCGTTGAACTACTAGCGGGGCCTGATACAGATACGCAGTATTTT. Residues: CSVELLAGPDTDTQYF.

The J gene is TRBJ2-1, the V gene TRBV27; perhaps TRBD2 as D (6 bases). Trimming shortened V by 2 bases and J by 9 bases, and 8 bases separated the two germline ends. Per the germline V gene, CDR1 is MNHEY and CDR2 is SMNVEV (reference sequence). This CDR3 comprises 12 residues. The CDR3 sequence: CASSLIGSEQFF. The CDR3 DNA sequence: TGTGCCAGCAGTTTAATCGGGAGTGAGCAGTTCTTC.

This chain joins TRBV29-1 and TRBJ2-5; no clear D. The ends were cut back, 6 bases at V and 8 bases at J, with 16 bases in the middle. This CDR3 is built from 12 residues. Germline CDR1 SQVTM, CDR2 ANQGSEA. The CDR3 nucleotides are TGCAGCGTAGACTGGCTAATGGGCACCCAGTACTTC. Translation: CSVDWLMGTQYF.

This clonotype showed up just a few times. The chain is built from TRBV4-1 and TRBJ1-1, with D possibly being TRBD1 (6 bases). Germline lookup yields CDR1 MGHRA and CDR2 YSYEKL. This CDR3 has 14 residues. The V gene lost 0 bases and the J gene lost 11 bases, with 16 bases spanning the gap. The CDR3 reads CASSQEPGASDAFF. The DNA for the CDR3 is TGCGCCAGCAGCCAAGAACCAGGGGCTTCGGACGCTTTCTTT.